Listed below are T cell receptor beta chains from one sample, sequenced in a study of cytotoxic CD8 clonotypes in ibrutinib-treated CLL. Profiled with immunoSEQ multiplex PCR; TCRdb holds only in-frame clones, not every one. The data contain about 160,000 clones, around 84% of them singletons. Sequenced here: PBMCs, sampled after 12 months of ibrutinib treatment. Source of these receptors: a human donor with chronic lymphocytic leukemia. The CDR3 runs from the conserved cysteine through the conserved F or W. The D gene is left open where the match is weak. Only some rows state a clone size, as once, few, many or a class for expanded clones.

clone_size	d_call	j_call	v_call	cdr3_nt	cdr3_aa
.	.	TRBJ2-1	TRBV19	TGTGCCAGTAGTATAGATGGGGACTGGCAGTTCTTC	CASSIDGDWQFF
.	.	TRBJ1-1	TRBV7-8	TGTGCCAGCAGCGCCCTTTTTCGCACTGAAGCTTTCTTT	CASSALFRTEAFF
.	.	TRBJ2-1	TRBV4-2	TGTGCCAGCAGCCAAGAAGGCCAGCGCCAATACAATGAGCAGTTCTTC	CASSQEGQRQYNEQFF
.	.	TRBJ1-5	TRBV27	TGTGCCAGCAGTTTAAGGGGGTTCAACGTGGGCAATCAGCCCCAGCATTTT	CASSLRGFNVGNQPQHF
.	TRBD1	TRBJ1-5	TRBV6-1	TGTGCCAGCAGTGGGGCCGGGACAGGGAGGAATCAGCCCCAGCATTTT	CASSGAGTGRNQPQHF
.	.	TRBJ1-1	TRBV5-1	TGCGCCAGCGCCGAAAGGGGAGCCACTGAAGCTTTCTTT	CASAERGATEAFF
.	.	TRBJ2-1	TRBV21-1	TGTGCCAGCAGCAATACTAGCGGAAGAAAGCAGTTCTTC	CASSNTSGRKQFF
.	.	TRBJ1-3	TRBV4-3	TGCGCCAGCAGCCGCGCGGCCCGTGGAAACACCATATATTTT	CASSRAARGNTIYF
.	.	TRBJ2-7	TRBV22-1	TGTCCTGGGAGCGCACCCTCAAGCGGGGCCACCTACGAGCAGTACTTC	CPGSAPSSGATYEQYF
.	TRBD2	TRBJ2-1	TRBV9	TGTGCCAGCAGCGTGATTAGCGGGGGGGTTGATGAGCAGTTCTTC	CASSVISGGVDEQFF
.	.	TRBJ1-2	TRBV7-2	TGTGCCAGCAGCTCTGGGGTGGGCTACACCTTC	CASSSGVGYTF
.	.	TRBJ1-5	TRBV18	TGTGCCAGCTCACCCGGGGTGCCGGATAGCAATCAGCCCCAGCATTTT	CASSPGVPDSNQPQHF
.	.	TRBJ2-7	TRBV20-1	TGCAGTGCTCTCTCCTCCGAGCAGTACTTC	CSALSSEQYF
.	.	TRBJ2-5	TRBV7-2	TGTGCCAGCAGCTTGGTACAAGAGACCCAGTACTTC	CASSLVQETQYF
once	.	TRBJ1-5	TRBV7-2	TGTGCCAGCAGCTTTACAGGCGTCCGTGGGAATCAGCCCCAGCATTTT	CASSFTGVRGNQPQHF
.	.	TRBJ2-3	TRBV20-1	TGCAGTGCCCCCGAGGATACGCAGTATTTT	CSAPEDTQYF